The TCR beta chain described here comes from a study of siplizumab effects on memory and regulatory T cells. Overall study results and limits: Proliferating Tregs' suppressive function in siplizumab cultures went unconfirmed. The study found that mappable alloreactive CD4+ clones averaged around 68% Treg-derived with siplizumab and under 35% in controls. Naive T cell populations appeared to exhibit greater diversity than memory cells and appeared to be major alloresponse contributors. Alloreactive sequences whose origin lay in unstimulated CD4+ memory cells were significantly reduced by siplizumab.

On this clone: The antigen is undetermined.

Trimming cost V 6 bases and J 8 bases; bases outside gene matches: 6. Germline values: CDR1 MNHEY, CDR2 SVGAGI. The CDR3 is made up of 12 amino acids. Libraries were prepared by immunoSEQ multiplex PCR; TCRdb keeps only in-frame clonotypes and omits some of them. The table shows some 97,000 clones, with approximately 94% occurring only once. This receptor was identified in a human donor in good health. Sequenced: Tregs sorted from blood. The chain recombines TRBV6-5 with TRBJ1-2; 7 bases map to TRBD1. CDR3 residues: CASRQGLGGYTF. The CDR3 DNA reads as TGTGCCAGCAGACAGGGGTTGGGGGGCTACACCTTC.